The 25 T cell receptor beta chains below come from one sample, sequenced in a study of OX40 agonist ivuxolimab in advanced cancers. Libraries were prepared by immunoSEQ multiplex PCR; TCRdb keeps only in-frame clonotypes and omits some of them. The profile shows approximately 50,000 clones, roughly 82% of them singletons. The sequences come from CD4+ or CD8+ T cells sorted from blood, collected in a trial of the OX40 agonist ivuxolimab. Source of these receptors: an adult with an advanced solid tumor such as melanoma, head and neck, liver or kidney cancer.

The genes are TRBV7-9 and TRBJ1-2; TRBD1 might be the D (6 bases). This CDR3 has 13 residues. Trimming pared 5 bases from V and 4 bases from J, leaving 11 bases between. Looked up from germline, CDR1 is SEHNR and CDR2 is FQNEAQ (reference sequence). The CDR3: CASSHKDSYGYTF. The CDR3 DNA is TGTGCCAGCAGCCACAAGGACAGCTATGGCTACACCTTC. The variable domain in full, with the rest retrieved from reference TRBV7-9 and TRBJ1-2, is DTGVSQNPRHKITKRGQNVTFRCDPISEHNRLYWYRQTLGQGPEFLTYFQNEAQLEKSRLLSDRFSAERPKGSFSTLEIQRTEQGDSAMYLCASSHKDSYGYTFGSGTRLTVV.

The rearrangement uses TRBV5-1 and TRBJ2-5, with 12 bases identical to TRBD2. Germline CDR1 and CDR2: SGHRS and YFSETQ. The V gene end was trimmed by 4 bases and the J gene end by 5 bases; junction bases not matched to a gene: 6. The CDR3 has 15 residues. CDR3 amino acids: CASSPLAGGPETQYF. CDR3 in DNA: TGCGCCAGCAGCCCCCTAGCGGGGGGGCCGGAGACCCAGTACTTC.

The CDR3, as DNA: TGCGCCAGCAGCTTGCATGGACCACTAGCCAAAAACATTCAGTACTTC. It codes for CASSLHGPLAKNIQYF. This chain uses TRBV5-1 with TRBJ2-4, with D hard to call. V lost 1 base and J lost 0, with 11 bases in between. Per the germline V gene, CDR1 is SGHRS and CDR2 is YFSETQ. The CDR3 has 16 residues.

This chain connects TRBV7-2 to TRBJ1-5, with D uncertain. The CDR3 length is 16 residues. Trimming removed 0 bases at V and 2 bases at J, with 11 bases between. Germline CDR1 reads SGHTA; CDR2 reads FQGNSA. CDR3 sequence reads: CASSLATGNGNQPQHF. The CDR3 coding sequence is TGTGCCAGCAGCTTAGCTACGGGGAACGGCAATCAGCCCCAGCATTTT.

This chain uses TRBV2 with TRBJ1-5; D call uncertain. The germline V gene encodes CDR1 SNHLY and CDR2 FYNNEI. The ends were cut back, 7 bases at V and 2 bases at J, with 9 bases in the middle. The CDR3 length is 13 residues. This chain's CDR3 is CASKGSGNQPQHF. CDR3 DNA sequence: TGTGCCAGCAAGGGCTCTGGCAATCAGCCCCAGCATTTT.

This clone was observed a handful of times. This chain joins TRBV6-5 and TRBJ2-3, with D perhaps TRBD1 (6 bases). V was clipped by 3 bases and J by 2 bases, with 9 bases between them. The CDR3 covers 14 residues. The germline CDR1 and CDR2 sequences are MNHEY and SVGAGI. CDR3 DNA: TGTGCCAGCAGTTATGACAGGTACACAGATACGCAGTATTTT. It specifies CASSYDRYTDTQYF.

This chain uses TRBV28 with TRBJ2-4, with 7 positions matching TRBD1. Looked up from germline, CDR1 is MDHEN and CDR2 is SYDVKM. The CDR3 sequence is 12 residues long. V lost 6 bases and J lost 6; bases outside the gene matches: 2. The chain's CDR3 is CASSRQGNIQYF. The CDR3 DNA reads as TGTGCCAGCAGCCGACAGGGAAACATTCAGTACTTC.

This clone was seen a few times. The chain employs TRBV6-1 and TRBJ2-2, with D unresolved. V shed 9 bases and J shed 8 bases, with 16 bases lying between them. Germline V gives CDR1 MNHNS, CDR2 SASEGT. The CDR3 spans 13 residues. CDR3 DNA sequence: TGTGCCAGTGCGGACGGCCCTTGGGGGGAGCTGTTTTTT. Its translation is CASADGPWGELFF.

V gene TRBV5-5 combines with J gene TRBJ1-2, with a tentative D call TRBD1 (5 bases). CDR1 SGHKS and CDR2 YYEKEE come from the germline V gene (reference sequence). This CDR3 is built from 15 residues. Trimming took off 3 bases at V and 8 bases at J, with 20 bases between the two ends. CDR3 bases: TGTGCCAGCAGCTCATTCCTGGGGGGTGCGGCCGGCTACACCTTC. The encoded protein is CASSSFLGGAAGYTF.

Only one count was recorded for this clone. The V gene is TRBV7-3, the J gene TRBJ1-1, with unresolved D. The CDR3 sequence is 13 residues long. V was cut by 5 bases and J by 0 bases, with 7 bases left in between. Germline V CDR1 and CDR2: SGHTA, FQGTGA. The CDR3, as DNA: TGTGCCAGCAGCCAAATGTTGAACACTGAAGCTTTCTTT. Encoded protein: CASSQMLNTEAFF.

The rearrangement uses TRBV28 and TRBJ2-6, with D possibly matching TRBD2 (6 bases). The V and J ends lost 3 bases and 4 bases respectively, with 10 bases between them. This CDR3 comprises 15 residues. The germline V gene encodes CDR1 MDHEN and CDR2 SYDVKM. This CDR3 is CASSLPAGGANVLTF. CDR3 DNA: TGTGCCAGCAGTTTGCCGGCGGGGGGGGCCAACGTCCTGACTTTC.

This clone was observed a single time. The V gene is TRBV5-1, the J gene TRBJ1-4; TRBD1 might be the D (6 bases). The CDR3 runs to 13 residues. Germline-derived CDR1 and CDR2 are SGHRS and YFSETQ. V lost 1 base and J 7 bases, leaving 8 bases between the germline ends. The CDR3, as DNA: TGCGCCAGCAGCTTGACAGGGTCTGAAAAACTGTTTTTT. Translating gives CASSLTGSEKLFF.

This clone has a handful of counts. The chain couples TRBV28 to TRBJ2-5; D remains unclear. The V end lost 3 bases, the J end lost 7 bases, and 15 bases lay between the germline ends. Germline V gene data show CDR1 as MDHEN and CDR2 as SYDVKM. There are 14 residues in the CDR3. The CDR3 coding sequence is TGTGCCAGCAGTTTTGGGAAGTCGCCTTTGACCCAGTACTTC. Translation gives CASSFGKSPLTQYF.

The J gene is TRBJ1-2, the V gene TRBV6-5; weak D call: TRBD1 (6 bases). In germline, CDR1 is MNHEY, CDR2 SVGAGI. V gave up 11 bases and J gave up 3 bases, with 19 bases separating them. CDR3 length: 14 residues. The CDR3 sequence: CASQRGGVDYGYTF. As DNA, the CDR3 is TGTGCCTCCCAGAGAGGGGGGGTAGACTATGGCTACACCTTC.

The chain uses TRBV28 and TRBJ2-1, with 7 positions matching TRBD1. From germline, CDR1 is MDHEN and CDR2 SYDVKM. The CDR3 contains 15 residues. The V segment lost 3 bases and the J segment 13 bases; nucleotides outside the gene matches: 15. CDR3 sequence (DNA): TGTGCCAGCAGTTTCTGGGACAGAGAGGGACAAGGACAGTTCTTC. Its protein is CASSFWDREGQGQFF.

The chain joins TRBV6-9 to TRBJ1-6, with D possibly matching TRBD1 (5 bases). The CDR3 loop spans 14 amino acids. V was shortened by 2 bases and J by 9 bases, with 11 bases between the two germline ends. Germline V gene data show CDR1 as MNHGY and CDR2 as SVAAGI. The CDR3 nucleotides read TGTGCCAGCAGTTATGAAGGGGCGAGTTCACCCCTCCACTTT. This sequence encodes CASSYEGASSPLHF.

This clone was found a few times. The V gene is TRBV28, the J gene TRBJ1-1, with TRBD1 matching 8 bases. The CDR3 totals 15 residues. V trimming: 5 bases; J trimming: 2 bases; junction bases outside the gene matches: 7. Germline lookup yields CDR1 MDHEN and CDR2 SYDVKM. CDR3 amino acids: CASSIPTGDNTEAFF. CDR3 in DNA: TGTGCCAGCAGTATCCCGACAGGGGATAACACTGAAGCTTTCTTT.

This rearrangement joins TRBV7-9 to TRBJ2-7, with 10 bases fitting TRBD1. The V gene end was trimmed by 5 bases and the J gene end by 9 bases; junction bases not matched to a gene: 10. CDR3 size: 14 residues. Germline V gene sequence: CDR1 SEHNR, CDR2 FQNEAQ (reference sequence). CDR3 region: CASSTDRGRPLQYF. CDR3 nucleotides: TGTGCCAGCAGCACCGACAGGGGGCGGCCCCTGCAGTACTTC.

V and J are TRBV4-2 and TRBJ1-2; possibly TRBD1 for D (5 bases). The CDR3 extends over 13 amino acids. Germline-derived CDR1 and CDR2 are LGHNA and YNFKEQ. Trimming left V 4 bases short and J 4 bases short, with 10 bases between. CDR3 sequence reads: CASSLDSAYGYTF. DNA of the CDR3: TGTGCCAGCAGCCTAGACAGTGCCTATGGCTACACCTTC.

This clone showed up just a few times. The chain joins TRBV14 to TRBJ2-2; D ambiguous. CDR3 length equals 14 residues. Germline CDR1 SGHDN, CDR2 FVKESK. V gave up 4 bases and J gave up 4 bases, with 10 bases separating them. Here the CDR3 DNA reads TGTGCCAGCAGCCCCCAGTGGGGCACCGGGGAGCTGTTTTTT. Its protein product is CASSPQWGTGELFF. The variable domain in full, with the rest retrieved from reference TRBV14 and TRBJ2-2, is EAGVTQFPSHSVIEKGQTVTLRCDPISGHDNLYWYRRVMGKEIKFLLHFVKESKQDESGMPNNRFLAERTGGTYSTLKVQPAELEDSGVYFCASSPQWGTGELFFGEGSRLTVL.

The rearrangement links TRBV11-3 to TRBJ2-2; weak D call: TRBD1 (5 bases). Trimming cost V 2 bases and J 4 bases, with 11 bases left between them. Germline CDR1 and CDR2: SGHNT and YENEEA. The CDR3 is 15 amino acids. The CDR3 is CASSLWGSTTGELFF. For the CDR3, the DNA is TGTGCCAGCAGCTTATGGGGCAGCACCACCGGGGAGCTGTTTTTT.

The chain is built from TRBV7-8 and TRBJ1-1; D unresolved. CDR1 and CDR2 from the germline V gene are SGHVS and FQNEAQ. The V end was cut by 3 bases, the J end by 4 bases, with 6 bases between. The CDR3 is 12 amino acids. The CDR3 DNA is TGTGCCAGCAGCTTTGAGAGCACTGAAGCTTTCTTT. Translating gives CASSFESTEAFF.

The chain has TRBV5-1 and TRBJ1-4, with TRBD1 matching over 10 bases. The J segment lost 6 bases and the V segment lost 4 bases, leaving 6 bases of the junction unmatched. Per the germline V gene, CDR1 is SGHRS and CDR2 is YFSETQ. The CDR3 runs 15 residues. The CDR3 region is CASSRAGTGDEKLFF. The CDR3 bases are TGCGCCAGCAGCCGAGCCGGGACAGGGGATGAAAAACTGTTTTTT.

The chain employs TRBV7-2 and TRBJ1-4; no clear D. The CDR3 runs 13 residues. The ends were cut back, 7 bases at V and 3 bases at J, with 9 bases in the middle. The germline V gene has CDR1 SGHTA and CDR2 FQGNSA. The CDR3 region has the DNA TGTGCCAGCACCCGAGGAGCTAATGAAAAACTGTTTTTT. It is translated as CASTRGANEKLFF.

As DNA, the CDR3 is TGCAGCGCCGGGCAGGGTCCGGACACCATATATTTT. It encodes CSAGQGPDTIYF. The chain uses TRBV29-1 and TRBJ1-3; tentatively, D is TRBD1 (5 bases). Germline loops: CDR1 SQVTM, CDR2 ANQGSEA. Deletions cut 7 bases from V and 8 bases from J, with 15 bases between. The CDR3 totals 12 residues.